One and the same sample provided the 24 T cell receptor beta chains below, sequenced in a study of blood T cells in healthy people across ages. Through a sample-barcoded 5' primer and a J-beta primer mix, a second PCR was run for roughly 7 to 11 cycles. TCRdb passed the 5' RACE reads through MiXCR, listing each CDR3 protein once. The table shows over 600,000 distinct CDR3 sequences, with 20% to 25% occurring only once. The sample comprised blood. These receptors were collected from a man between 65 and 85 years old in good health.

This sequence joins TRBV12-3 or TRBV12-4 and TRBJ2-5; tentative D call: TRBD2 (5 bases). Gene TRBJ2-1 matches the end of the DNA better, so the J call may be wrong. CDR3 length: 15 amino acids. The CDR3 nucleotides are TGTGCCAGCAGTTCCCAGCGCGGGTCTTGGAATGAGCAGTTCTTC. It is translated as CASSSQRGSWNEQFF.

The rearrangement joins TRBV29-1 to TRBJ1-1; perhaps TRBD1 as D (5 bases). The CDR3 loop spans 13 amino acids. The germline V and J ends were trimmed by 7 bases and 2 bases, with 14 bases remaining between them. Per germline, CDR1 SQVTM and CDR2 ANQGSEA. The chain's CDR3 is CSGRGGINTEAFF. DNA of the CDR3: TGCAGCGGCCGTGGGGGGATTAACACTGAAGCTTTCTTT.

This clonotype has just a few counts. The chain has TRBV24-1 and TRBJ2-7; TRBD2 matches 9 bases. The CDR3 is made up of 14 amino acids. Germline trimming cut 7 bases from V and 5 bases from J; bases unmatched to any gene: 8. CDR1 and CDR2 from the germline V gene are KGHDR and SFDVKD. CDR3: CATRRASGKNEQYF. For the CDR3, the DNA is TGTGCCACCAGGCGGGCTAGCGGGAAAAACGAGCAGTACTTC.

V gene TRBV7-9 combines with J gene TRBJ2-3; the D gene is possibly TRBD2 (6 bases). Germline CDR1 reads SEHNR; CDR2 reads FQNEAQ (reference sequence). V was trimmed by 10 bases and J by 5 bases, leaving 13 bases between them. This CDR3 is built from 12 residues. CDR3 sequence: CATETAGDTQYF. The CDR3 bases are TGTGCCACCGAAACAGCGGGAGATACGCAGTATTTT.

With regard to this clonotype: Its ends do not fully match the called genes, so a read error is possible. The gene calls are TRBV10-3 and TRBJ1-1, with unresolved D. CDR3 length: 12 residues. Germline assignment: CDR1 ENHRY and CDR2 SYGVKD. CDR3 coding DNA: TGTGCCATCAGTCCGGGGAACACTGATGCTTTCTTT. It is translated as CAISPGNTDAFF.

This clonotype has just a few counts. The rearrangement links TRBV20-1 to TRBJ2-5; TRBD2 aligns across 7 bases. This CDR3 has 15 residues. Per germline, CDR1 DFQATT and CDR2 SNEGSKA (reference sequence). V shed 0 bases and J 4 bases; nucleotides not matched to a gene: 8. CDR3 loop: CSARDAGESRETQYF. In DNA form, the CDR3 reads TGCAGTGCTAGAGATGCGGGAGAGAGCCGAGAGACCCAGTACTTC.

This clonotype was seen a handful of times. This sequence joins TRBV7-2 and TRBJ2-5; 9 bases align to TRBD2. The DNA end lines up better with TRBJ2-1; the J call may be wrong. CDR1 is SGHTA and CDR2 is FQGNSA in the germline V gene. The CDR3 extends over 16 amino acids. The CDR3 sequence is CASSLVAGAPFGKQFF. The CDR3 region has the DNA TGTGCCAGCAGCTTAGTAGCGGGAGCGCCCTTCGGAAAGCAGTTCTTC.

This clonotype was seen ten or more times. The DNA of the CDR3 is TGCAGTGCTAGAGATTGGAGAGTGGACGGCCCATCGGGGACCCAGTACTTC. Protein product: CSARDWRVDGPSGTQYF. This chain links TRBV20-1 with TRBJ2-5; D gene uncertain. The CDR3 length is 17 residues. Trimming removed 0 bases from V and 7 bases from J, with 24 bases in between. CDR1 is DFQATT, CDR2 SNEGSKA, per germline (reference sequence).

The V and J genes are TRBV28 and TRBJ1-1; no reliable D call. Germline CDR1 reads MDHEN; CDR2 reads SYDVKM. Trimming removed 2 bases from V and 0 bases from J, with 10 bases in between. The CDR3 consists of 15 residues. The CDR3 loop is CASSLDRAMNTEAFF. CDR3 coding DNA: TGTGCCAGCAGTTTAGATAGGGCAATGAACACTGAAGCTTTCTTT.

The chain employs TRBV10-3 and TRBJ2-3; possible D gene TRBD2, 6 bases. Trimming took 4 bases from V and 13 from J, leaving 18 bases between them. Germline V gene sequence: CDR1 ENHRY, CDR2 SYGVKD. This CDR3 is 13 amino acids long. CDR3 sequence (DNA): TGTGCCATCAGTGTTGAGACTAGGGGCGAAGAGTATTTT. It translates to CAISVETRGEEYF.

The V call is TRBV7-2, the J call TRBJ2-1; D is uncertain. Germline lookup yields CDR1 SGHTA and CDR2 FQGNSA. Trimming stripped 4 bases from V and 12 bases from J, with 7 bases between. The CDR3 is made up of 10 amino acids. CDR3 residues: CASSYEGQFF. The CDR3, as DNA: TGTGCCAGCAGCTACGAAGGGCAGTTCTTC.

CDR3: CASSIQDITDTQYF. CDR3 in DNA: TGTGCCAGTAGTATTCAGGATATCACAGATACGCAGTATTTT. The rearrangement uses TRBV19 and TRBJ2-3; D gene uncertain. The length of the CDR3 is 14 residues. Trimming took 3 bases from V and 2 from J, leaving 9 bases between them. Germline CDR1 is LNHDA and CDR2 is SQIVND (reference sequence). Complete variable domain (other parts from reference TRBV19 and TRBJ2-3): DGGITQSPKYLFRKEGQNVTLSCEQNLNHDAMYWYRQDPGQGLRLIYYSQIVNDFQKGDIAEGYSVSREKKESFPLTVTSAQKNPTAFYLCASSIQDITDTQYFGPGTRLTVL.

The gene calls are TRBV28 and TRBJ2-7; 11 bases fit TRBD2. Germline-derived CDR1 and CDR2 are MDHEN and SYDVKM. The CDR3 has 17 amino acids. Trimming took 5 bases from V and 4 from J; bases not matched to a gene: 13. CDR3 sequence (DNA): TGTGCCAGCAGTGCCCCAGAGATAGCGGGAGGGCCTTACGAGCAGTACTTC. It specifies CASSAPEIAGGPYEQYF.

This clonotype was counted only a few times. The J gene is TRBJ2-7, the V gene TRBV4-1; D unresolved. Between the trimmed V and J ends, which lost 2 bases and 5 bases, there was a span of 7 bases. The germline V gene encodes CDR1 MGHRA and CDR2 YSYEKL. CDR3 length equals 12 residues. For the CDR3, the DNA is TGCGCCAGCAGCCAACTAATCGACGAGCAGTACTTC. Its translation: CASSQLIDEQYF.

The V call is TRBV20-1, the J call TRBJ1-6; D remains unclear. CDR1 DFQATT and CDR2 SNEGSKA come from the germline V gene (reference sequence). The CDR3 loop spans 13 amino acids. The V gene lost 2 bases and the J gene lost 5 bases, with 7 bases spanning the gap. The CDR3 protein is CSARPGNNSPLHF. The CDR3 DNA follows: TGCAGTGCTAGACCCGGGAATAATTCACCCCTCCACTTT.

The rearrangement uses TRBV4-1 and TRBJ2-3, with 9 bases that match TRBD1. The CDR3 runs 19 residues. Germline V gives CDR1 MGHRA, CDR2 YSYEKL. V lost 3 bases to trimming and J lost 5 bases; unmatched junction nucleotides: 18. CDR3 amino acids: CASSQGRFSRTGARDTQYF. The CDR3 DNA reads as TGCGCCAGCAGCCAGGGACGGTTCTCCAGGACAGGGGCTCGAGATACGCAGTATTTT.

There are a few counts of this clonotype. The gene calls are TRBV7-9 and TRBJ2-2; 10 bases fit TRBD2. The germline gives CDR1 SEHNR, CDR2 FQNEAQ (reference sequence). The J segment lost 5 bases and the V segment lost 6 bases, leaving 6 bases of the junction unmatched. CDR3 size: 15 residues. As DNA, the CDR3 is TGTGCCAGCAGGGCTAGCGGGAGAGAAACCGGGGAGCTGTTTTTT. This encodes CASRASGRETGELFF.

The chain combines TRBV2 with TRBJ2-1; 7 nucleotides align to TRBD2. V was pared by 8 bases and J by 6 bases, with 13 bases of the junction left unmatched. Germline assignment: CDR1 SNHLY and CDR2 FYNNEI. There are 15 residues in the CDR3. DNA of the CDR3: TGTGCCAGCGGAGGTCGGGCGGGAGAAGGCAATGAGCAGTTCTTC. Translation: CASGGRAGEGNEQFF. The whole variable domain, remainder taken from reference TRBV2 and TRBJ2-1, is EPEVTQTPSHQVTQMGQEVILRCVPISNHLYFYWYRQILGQKVEFLVSFYNNEISEKSEIFDDQFSVERPDGSNFTLKIRSTKLEDSAMYFCASGGRAGEGNEQFFGPGTRLTVL.

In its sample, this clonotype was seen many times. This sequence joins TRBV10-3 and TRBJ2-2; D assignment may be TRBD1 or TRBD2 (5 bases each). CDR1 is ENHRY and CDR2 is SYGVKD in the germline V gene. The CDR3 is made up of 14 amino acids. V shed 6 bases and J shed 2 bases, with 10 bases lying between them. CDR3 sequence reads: CAIRGRENTGELFF. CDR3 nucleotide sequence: TGTGCCATCAGGGGACGAGAAAACACCGGGGAGCTGTTTTTT.

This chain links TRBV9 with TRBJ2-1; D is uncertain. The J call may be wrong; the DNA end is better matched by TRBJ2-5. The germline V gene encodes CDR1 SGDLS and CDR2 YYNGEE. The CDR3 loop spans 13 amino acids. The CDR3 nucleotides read TGTGCCAGCAGCGTTGAGACGGGAGAGACCCAGTACTTC. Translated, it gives CASSVETGETQYF.

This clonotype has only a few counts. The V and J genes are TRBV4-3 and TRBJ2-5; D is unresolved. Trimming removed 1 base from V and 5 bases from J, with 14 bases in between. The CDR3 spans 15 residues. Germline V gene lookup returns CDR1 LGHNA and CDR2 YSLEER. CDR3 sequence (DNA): TGCGCCAGCAGCCAAGGCACTGGGGTTCCCGAGACCCAGTACTTC. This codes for CASSQGTGVPETQYF.

As DNA, the CDR3 is TGCAGTGTGGAGACAGGGGGCGCCAACTATGGCTACACCTTC. Its translation is CSVETGGANYGYTF. This chain connects TRBV20-1 to TRBJ1-2, with 10 bases matching TRBD1. This CDR3 contains 14 residues. The ends lost 7 bases at V and 2 bases at J; junction bases unmatched: 7. Per germline, CDR1 DFQATT and CDR2 SNEGSKA (reference sequence).

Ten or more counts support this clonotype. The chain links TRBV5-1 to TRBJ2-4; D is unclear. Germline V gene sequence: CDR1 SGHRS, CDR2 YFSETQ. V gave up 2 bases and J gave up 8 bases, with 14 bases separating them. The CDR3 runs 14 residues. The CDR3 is CASSFRPVTDIQYF. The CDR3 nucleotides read TGCGCCAGCAGCTTTAGACCGGTTACGGACATTCAGTACTTC.

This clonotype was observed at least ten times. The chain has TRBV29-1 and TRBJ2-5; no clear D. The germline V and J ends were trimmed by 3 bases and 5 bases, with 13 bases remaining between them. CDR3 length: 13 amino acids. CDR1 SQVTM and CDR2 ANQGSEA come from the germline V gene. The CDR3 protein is CSVDGGVGETQYF. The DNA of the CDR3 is TGCAGCGTTGATGGTGGAGTCGGGGAGACCCAGTACTTC.